This T cell receptor (beta chain) was obtained from a study of radiotherapy plus CTLA-4 blockade in lung cancer. Study in general: With 31% of patients having disease control, objective responses were seen in 15% to 20%.

Generated by immunoSEQ multiplex PCR, the TCRdb table keeps only in-frame clones and is missing some. The sample yields some 66,000 clones, around four fifths seen once. The CDR3 spans 17 residues. The germline V gene encodes CDR1 SEHNR and CDR2 FQNEAQ (reference sequence). The V end was cut by 1 base, the J end by 3 bases, with 15 bases between. Findings of the study overall: Blood TCR clones of tumor origin expanded after radiotherapy plus ipilimumab.

Patients in the study, people with chemo-refractory metastatic non-small-cell lung cancer, received focal radiation plus ipilimumab CTLA-4 blockade. There are a few counts of this clone. What it binds is not known. This sequence joins TRBV7-9 and TRBJ1-4, with D tentatively TRBD1 (6 bases). The receptor was derived from a human donor with non-small cell lung cancer who had a partial response to radiotherapy plus ipilimumab. The material sequenced was peripheral blood, taken from a patient treated with radiotherapy plus ipilimumab. CDR3 loop: CASSLGQGRGPNEKLFF. CDR3 DNA sequence: TGTGCCAGCAGCTTAGGTCAGGGGCGCGGGCCTAATGAAAAACTGTTTTTT.